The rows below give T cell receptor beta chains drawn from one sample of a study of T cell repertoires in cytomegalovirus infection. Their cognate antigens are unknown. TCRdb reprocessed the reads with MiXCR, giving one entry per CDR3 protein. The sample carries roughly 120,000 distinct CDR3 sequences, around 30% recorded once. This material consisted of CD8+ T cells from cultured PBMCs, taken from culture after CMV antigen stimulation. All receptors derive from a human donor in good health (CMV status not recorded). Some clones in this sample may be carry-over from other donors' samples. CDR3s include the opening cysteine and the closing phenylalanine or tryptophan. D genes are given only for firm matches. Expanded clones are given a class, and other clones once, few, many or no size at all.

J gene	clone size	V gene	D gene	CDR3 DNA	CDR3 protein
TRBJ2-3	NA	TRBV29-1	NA	TGCAGCGTTGAAGATGGAGTAGCTCCAGATACGCAGTATTTT	CSVEDGVAPDTQYF
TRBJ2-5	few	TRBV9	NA	TGTGCCAGCAGCGTAGGGACAGAAGAGACCCAGTACTTC	CASSVGTEETQYF
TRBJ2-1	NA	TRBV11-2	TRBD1	TGTGCCAGCAGCTTAGTCGTCAGGGGGAAAAATGAGCAGTTCTTC	CASSLVVRGKNEQFF
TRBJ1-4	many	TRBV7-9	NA	TGTGCCAGCAGCCCACCCACAACTAATGAAAAACTGTTTTTT	CASSPPTTNEKLFF
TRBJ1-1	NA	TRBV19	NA	TGTGCCAGTATTCAGGGTTACACTGAAGCTTTCTTT	CASIQGYTEAFF
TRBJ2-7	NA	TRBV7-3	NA	TGTGCCAGCAGCTTAATCCGGGCAGCCGGATACGAGCAGTACTTC	CASSLIRAAGYEQYF
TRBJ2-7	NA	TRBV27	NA	TGTGCCAGCAGTACCTCAGGGCAGAACGAGCAGTACTTC	CASSTSGQNEQYF
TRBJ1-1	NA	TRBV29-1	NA	TGCAGCGTTGAAGAAGGATACAACACCTTTGAAGCTTTCTTT	CSVEEGYNTFEAFF
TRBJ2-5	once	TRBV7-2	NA	TGTGCCAGCAACCCCATTCAGGGCAGGGATCAAGAGACCCAGTACTTC	CASNPIQGRDQETQYF
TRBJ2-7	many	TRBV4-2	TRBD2	TGTGCCAGCAGCCAGTTCTGGCCGGCTAGCGGGGGGCCCTCCTACGAGCAGTACTTC	CASSQFWPASGGPSYEQYF
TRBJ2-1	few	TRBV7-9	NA	TGTGCCAGCAGCTCGACACTTTACAATGAGCAGTTCTTC	CASSSTLYNEQFF
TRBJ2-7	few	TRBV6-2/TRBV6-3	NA	TGTGCCAGCAGTTACGGCCTTTTCTCTGAGCAGTACTTC	CASSYGLFSEQYF
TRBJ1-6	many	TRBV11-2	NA	TGTGCCAGCAGCTTAGATCCGAACCCGTCACCCCTCCACTTT	CASSLDPNPSPLHF
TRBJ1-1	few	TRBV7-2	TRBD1	TGTGCCAGCAGCGAAGAACAGGGGCCGAACACTGAAGCTTTCTTT	CASSEEQGPNTEAFF
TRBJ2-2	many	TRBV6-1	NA	TGTGCCAGCAGCGAAATTAGCGGGAACACCGGGGAGCTGTTTTTT	CASSEISGNTGELFF
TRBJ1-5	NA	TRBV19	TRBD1	TGTGCCAGTAGTGCACTCCCCGGGACAGGGTATCAGCCCCAGCATTTT	CASSALPGTGYQPQHF
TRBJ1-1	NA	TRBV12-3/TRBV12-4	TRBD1	TGTGCCAGCAGTTTTGACCTCCGGCTCTCCCGACAGGGATCCACTGAAGCTTTCTTT	CASSFDLRLSRQGSTEAFF
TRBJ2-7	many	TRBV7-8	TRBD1	TGTGCCAGCAGCTCACAGTACTCCGGGACAGGTTACTACGAGCAGTACTTC	CASSSQYSGTGYYEQYF
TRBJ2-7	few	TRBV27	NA	TGTGCCAGCAGTTTGGGGTCTTTGGCCGACGAGCAGTACTTC	CASSLGSLADEQYF
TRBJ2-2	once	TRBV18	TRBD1	TGTGCCAGCTCACCTACTACAGGGGGCTCGAACACCGGGGAGCTGTTTTTT	CASSPTTGGSNTGELFF
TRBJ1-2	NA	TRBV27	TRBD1	TGTGCCAGCAGTGGGGGACAGGGGATTAACTATGGCTACACCTTC	CASSGGQGINYGYTF